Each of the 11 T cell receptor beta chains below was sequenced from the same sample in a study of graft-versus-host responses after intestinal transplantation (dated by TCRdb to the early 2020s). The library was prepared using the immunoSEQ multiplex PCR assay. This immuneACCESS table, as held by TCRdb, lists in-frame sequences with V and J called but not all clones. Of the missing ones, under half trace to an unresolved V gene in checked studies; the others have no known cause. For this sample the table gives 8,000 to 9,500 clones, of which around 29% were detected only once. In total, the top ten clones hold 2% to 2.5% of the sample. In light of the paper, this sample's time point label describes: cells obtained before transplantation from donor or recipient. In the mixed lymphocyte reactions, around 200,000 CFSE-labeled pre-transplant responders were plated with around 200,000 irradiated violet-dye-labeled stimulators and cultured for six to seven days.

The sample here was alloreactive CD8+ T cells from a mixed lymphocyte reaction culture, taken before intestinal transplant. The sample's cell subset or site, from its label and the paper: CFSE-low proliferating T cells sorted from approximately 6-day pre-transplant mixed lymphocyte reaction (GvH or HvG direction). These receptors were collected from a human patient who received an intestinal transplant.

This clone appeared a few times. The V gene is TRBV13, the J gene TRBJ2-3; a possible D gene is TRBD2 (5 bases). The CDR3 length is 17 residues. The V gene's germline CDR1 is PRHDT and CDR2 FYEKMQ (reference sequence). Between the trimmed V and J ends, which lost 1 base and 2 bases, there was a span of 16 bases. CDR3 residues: CASSLVDGVRYTDTQYF. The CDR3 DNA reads TGTGCCAGCAGCTTAGTCGACGGGGTCCGCTACACAGATACGCAGTATTTT.

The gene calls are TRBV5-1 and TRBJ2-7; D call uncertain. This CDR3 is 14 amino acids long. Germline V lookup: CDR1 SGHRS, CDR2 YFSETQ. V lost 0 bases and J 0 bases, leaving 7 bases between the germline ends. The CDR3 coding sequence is TGCGCCAGCAGCTTGGGAGGAGTCTCCTACGAGCAGTACTTC. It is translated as CASSLGGVSYEQYF.

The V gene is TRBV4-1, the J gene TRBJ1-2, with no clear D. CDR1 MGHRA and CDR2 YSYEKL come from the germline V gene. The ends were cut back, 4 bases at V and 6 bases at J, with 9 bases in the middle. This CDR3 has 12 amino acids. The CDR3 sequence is CASSPEADGYTF. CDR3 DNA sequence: TGCGCCAGCAGCCCTGAGGCGGATGGCTACACCTTC.

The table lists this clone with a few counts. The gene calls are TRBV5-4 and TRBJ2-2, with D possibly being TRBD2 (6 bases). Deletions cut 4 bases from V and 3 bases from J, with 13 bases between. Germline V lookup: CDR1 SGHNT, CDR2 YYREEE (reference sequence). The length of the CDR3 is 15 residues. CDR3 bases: TGTGCCAGCAGCCCCCGTGGGGAGGACACCGGGGAGCTGTTTTTT. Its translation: CASSPRGEDTGELFF.

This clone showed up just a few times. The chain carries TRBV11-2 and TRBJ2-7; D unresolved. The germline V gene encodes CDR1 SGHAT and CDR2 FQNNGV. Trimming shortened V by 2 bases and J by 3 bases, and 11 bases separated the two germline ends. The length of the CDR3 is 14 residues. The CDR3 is CASSLSLRLYEQYF. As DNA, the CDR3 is TGTGCCAGCAGCTTATCTTTGCGGCTCTACGAGCAGTACTTC.

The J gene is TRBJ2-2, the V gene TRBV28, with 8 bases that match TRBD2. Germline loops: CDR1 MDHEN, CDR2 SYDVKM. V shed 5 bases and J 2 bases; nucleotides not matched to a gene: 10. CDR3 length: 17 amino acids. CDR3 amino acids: CASSLDLAGVNTGELFF. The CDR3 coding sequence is TGTGCCAGCAGTCTCGACCTAGCGGGCGTTAACACCGGGGAGCTGTTTTTT. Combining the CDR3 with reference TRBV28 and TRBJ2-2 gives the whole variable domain DVKVTQSSRYLVKRTGEKVFLECVQDMDHENMFWYRQDPGLGLRLIYFSYDVKMKEKGDIPEGYSVSREKKERFSLILESASTNQTSMYLCASSLDLAGVNTGELFFGEGSRLTVL.

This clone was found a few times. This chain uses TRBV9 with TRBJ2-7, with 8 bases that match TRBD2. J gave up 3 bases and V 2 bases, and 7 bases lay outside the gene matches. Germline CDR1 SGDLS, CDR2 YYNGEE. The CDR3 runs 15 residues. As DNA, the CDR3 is TGTGCCAGCAGCGTGGGGGTCCTAGCGGGCTACGAGCAGTACTTC. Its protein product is CASSVGVLAGYEQYF.

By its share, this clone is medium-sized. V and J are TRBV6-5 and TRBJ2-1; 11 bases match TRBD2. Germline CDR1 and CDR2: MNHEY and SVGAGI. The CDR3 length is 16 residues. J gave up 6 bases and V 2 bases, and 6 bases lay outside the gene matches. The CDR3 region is CASSYVSGGAFNEQFF. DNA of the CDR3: TGTGCCAGCAGTTACGTTAGCGGGGGGGCTTTCAATGAGCAGTTCTTC.

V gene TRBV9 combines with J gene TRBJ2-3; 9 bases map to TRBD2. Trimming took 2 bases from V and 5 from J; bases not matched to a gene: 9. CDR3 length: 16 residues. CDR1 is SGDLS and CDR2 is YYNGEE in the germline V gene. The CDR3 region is CASSVGGAGGGDTQYF. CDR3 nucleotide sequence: TGTGCCAGCAGCGTTGGAGGTGCGGGGGGGGGAGATACGCAGTATTTT.

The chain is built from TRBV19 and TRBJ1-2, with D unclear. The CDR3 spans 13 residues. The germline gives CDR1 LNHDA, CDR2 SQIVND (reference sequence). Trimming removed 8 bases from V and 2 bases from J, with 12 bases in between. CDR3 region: CASSEGLNYGYTF. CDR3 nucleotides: TGTGCCAGTTCAGAAGGACTGAACTATGGCTACACCTTC.

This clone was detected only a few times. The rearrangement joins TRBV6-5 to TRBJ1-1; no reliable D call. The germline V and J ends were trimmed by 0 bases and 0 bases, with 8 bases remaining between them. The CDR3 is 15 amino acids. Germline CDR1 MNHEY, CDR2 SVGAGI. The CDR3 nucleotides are TGTGCCAGCAGTTACTCCGGGAATCTGAACACTGAAGCTTTCTTT. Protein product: CASSYSGNLNTEAFF.